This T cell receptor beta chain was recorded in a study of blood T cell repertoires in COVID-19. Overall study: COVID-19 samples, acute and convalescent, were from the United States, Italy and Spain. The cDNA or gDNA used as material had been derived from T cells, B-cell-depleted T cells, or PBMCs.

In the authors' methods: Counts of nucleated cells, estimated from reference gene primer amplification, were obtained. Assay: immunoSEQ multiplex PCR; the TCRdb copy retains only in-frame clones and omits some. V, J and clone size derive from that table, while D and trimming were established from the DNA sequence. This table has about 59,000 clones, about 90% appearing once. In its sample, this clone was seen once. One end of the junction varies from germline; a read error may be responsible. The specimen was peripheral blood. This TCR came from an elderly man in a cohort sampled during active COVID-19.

CDR3 DNA sequence: TGTGCCAGCAGCCCGACTAGGACAACGAATGAAAAACTGTTTTTT. Translation: CASSPTRTTNEKLFF. The V and J genes are TRBV7-2 and TRBJ1-4, with a weak D call TRBD1 (5 bases). This CDR3 contains 15 residues. Germline V gene data show CDR1 as SGHTA and CDR2 as FQGNSA.